The 3 T cell receptor beta chains presented below share a single source sample, sequenced in a study of blood T cell repertoires in COVID-19. This table comes from immunoSEQ multiplex PCR, and its TCRdb copy is limited to in-frame clones, with some not included. The sample comprises roughly 330,000 clones, around 87% of which are singletons, and 5.3% rests with the top ten. The sequenced material came from PBMCs or T cells enriched from blood (not recorded which). The receptors were sampled from a woman between 25 and 40 years old who had recovered from COVID-19.

This chain uses TRBV5-5 with TRBJ1-4; D is perhaps TRBD1 (5 bases). The germline gives CDR1 SGHKS, CDR2 YYEKEE (reference sequence). The V end was cut by 2 bases, the J end by 6 bases, with 11 bases between. This CDR3 spans 14 amino acids. CDR3 bases: TGTGCCAGCAGCTTCCCGGGGGGGGATGAAAAACTGTTTTTT. Its translation: CASSFPGGDEKLFF.

This sequence joins TRBV4-1 and TRBJ1-1; 9 bases line up with TRBD1. The ends lost 3 bases at V and 1 base at J; junction bases unmatched: 9. The germline gives CDR1 MGHRA, CDR2 YSYEKL. The CDR3 spans 17 residues. In nucleotides, the CDR3 is TGCGCCAGCAGCCAGGGCAGACAGGGGGTGGGGAACACTGAAGCTTTCTTT. Its translation: CASSQGRQGVGNTEAFF.

The V and J genes are TRBV12-2 and TRBJ1-1. TRBV12-2 counts as a pseudogene. The CDR3 is 15 amino acids. The CDR3 loop is CASRLLSREATEAFF. In nucleotides, the CDR3 is TGTGCAAGTCGCTTATTGAGTAGGGAGGCCACTGAAGCTTTCTTT.